What follows are 9 T cell receptor beta chains derived from one specimen sequenced in a study of Graves' ophthalmopathy and Graves' hyperthyroidism. As the template, RNA transcripts were used to amplify TCR beta CDR3 regions. An initial RT-PCR round employing HTBI primers preceded a second-round multiplex PCR. One entry per CDR3 protein results from TCRdb running MiXCR on the multiplex PCR reads. The sample shows 680,000 or so distinct CDR3 sequences, around a fifth of them seen only once. The sequencing input was peripheral blood. The receptors were sampled from a woman aged 18-35 years with stable Graves' hyperthyroidism. Some clones in this sample may be carry-over from other donors' samples.

This clonotype was observed many times. The V call is TRBV27, the J call TRBJ2-7, with D possibly TRBD1 on 6 matching bases. In germline, CDR1 is MNHEY, CDR2 SMNVEV (reference sequence). The CDR3 consists of 14 residues. The ends were cut back, 5 bases at V and 3 bases at J, with 14 bases in the middle. CDR3 amino acids: CASSMGTSVYEQYF. The DNA of the CDR3 is TGTGCCAGCAGTATGGGGACATCGGTCTACGAGCAGTACTTC.

The V call is TRBV4-1, the J call TRBJ2-2; D may be TRBD2 (6 bases). CDR1 is MGHRA and CDR2 is YSYEKL in the germline V gene. The V end was cut by 5 bases, the J end by 8 bases, with 18 bases between. The CDR3 has 15 residues. The chain's CDR3 is CASSRGLHSPGELFF. CDR3 coding DNA: TGCGCCAGCAGCAGGGGACTTCACTCCCCAGGGGAGCTGTTTTTT.

This chain joins TRBV5-5 and TRBJ1-5; D is unclear. CDR3 size: 13 residues. Trimming removed 4 bases from V and 8 bases from J, with 13 bases in between. The germline gives CDR1 SGHKS, CDR2 YYEKEE (reference sequence). The CDR3 spells CASSQEGGKPQHF. DNA of the CDR3: TGTGCCAGCAGCCAGGAGGGTGGTAAGCCCCAGCATTTT.

This clonotype was seen repeatedly, ten times or more. The CDR3 nucleotides read TGCGCCAGCAGCCAGCTACCGGGACAGGGGGCCTATGGCTACACCTTC. It is translated as CASSQLPGQGAYGYTF. The V call is TRBV4-1, the J call TRBJ1-2; the match to TRBD1 covers 12 bases. Germline V lookup: CDR1 MGHRA, CDR2 YSYEKL. V dropped 3 bases and J dropped 4; count of bases not matched to a gene: 6. This CDR3 spans 16 amino acids.

A few counts support this clonotype. The chain joins TRBV19 to TRBJ2-2; the match to TRBD2 covers 11 bases. V gave up 10 bases and J gave up 7 bases; unmatched junction bases: 17. CDR1 and CDR2 from the germline V gene are LNHDA and SQIVND (reference sequence). CDR3 length: 17 residues. The DNA of the CDR3 is TGTGCCACCTGTCCGTGGGCTAGCGGGAGGTCGGTCGGGGAGCTGTTTTTT. Translated: CATCPWASGRSVGELFF.

V gene TRBV20-1 combines with J gene TRBJ1-2, with 12 bases lining up with TRBD1. The CDR3 loop spans 16 amino acids. Per the germline V gene, CDR1 is DFQATT and CDR2 is SNEGSKA (reference sequence). V lost 0 bases and J lost 4; bases outside the gene matches: 6. The CDR3 protein is CSARDRDRGPSYGYTF. DNA of the CDR3: TGCAGTGCTAGAGATAGGGACAGGGGGCCCAGCTATGGCTACACCTTC.

This clonotype turned up a few times. The chain uses TRBV18 and TRBJ1-3; the D gene is possibly TRBD1 (5 bases). The CDR3 sequence is 13 residues long. Trimming stripped 5 bases from V and 8 bases from J, with 13 bases between. CDR1 is KGHSH and CDR2 is LQKENI in the germline V gene. In DNA, the CDR3 is TGTGCCAGCTCATCCGGGACCCGGGACACCATATATTTT. It codes for CASSSGTRDTIYF. Filled out from reference TRBV18 and TRBJ1-3, the complete variable domain reads NAGVMQNPRHLVRRRGQEARLRCSPMKGHSHVYWYRQLPEEGLKFMVYLQKENIIDESGMPKERFSAEFPKEGPSILRIQQVVRGDSAAYFCASSSGTRDTIYFGEGSWLTVV.

This clonotype has a count of ten or more. The rearrangement joins TRBV9 to TRBJ1-2; D not resolved. This CDR3 region has 13 residues. Germline assignment: CDR1 SGDLS and CDR2 YYNGEE. V lost 3 bases, J lost 8 bases, and 14 bases lay in between. The CDR3 protein is CASSADPTRGYTF. The CDR3, as DNA: TGTGCCAGCAGCGCCGACCCGACACGGGGCTACACCTTC.

There are many counts of this clonotype. The V and J genes are TRBV28 and TRBJ2-7; D uncertain. The CDR3 covers 14 residues. Germline lookup yields CDR1 MDHEN and CDR2 SYDVKM. V was pared by 2 bases and J by 3 bases, with 11 bases between. In nucleotides, the CDR3 is TGTGCCAGCAGTTTAGTCAACAGCTACTACGAGCAGTACTTC. This gives the protein CASSLVNSYYEQYF.